These 4 T cell receptor beta chains originate from one sample sequenced in a study of blood T cell repertoires in COVID-19. Here immunoSEQ multiplex PCR was the method, and the copy in TCRdb shows in-frame clones only, minus some. The data hold some 420,000 clones, with approximately 90% observed a single time. Sequencing was done on a sample of PBMCs or T cells enriched from blood (not recorded which). The receptors were gathered from a man aged 30-40 years who had recovered from COVID-19.

The chain combines TRBV18 with TRBJ2-3; weak D call: TRBD2 (6 bases). Per the germline V gene, CDR1 is KGHSH and CDR2 is LQKENI. CDR3 length: 15 residues. The V end was cut by 1 base, the J end by 3 bases, with 11 bases between. The CDR3 loop is CASSPLRDSTDTQYF. CDR3 DNA: TGTGCCAGCTCACCACTTCGGGACTCAACAGATACGCAGTATTTT.

The chain joins TRBV10-2 to TRBJ2-1; D not certain. The length of the CDR3 is 11 residues. Germline CDR1 is WSHSY and CDR2 is SAAADI. V was cut by 3 bases and J by 12 bases, with 9 bases left in between. Written as DNA, the CDR3 is TGCGCCAGCAGTGATCCCCTTTCGCAGTTCTTC. It translates to CASSDPLSQFF.

Only a few counts were recorded for this clone. The chain recombines TRBV19 with TRBJ2-1; D is unresolved. Germline loops: CDR1 LNHDA, CDR2 SQIVND (reference sequence). Trimming took off 3 bases at V and 0 bases at J, with 12 bases between the two ends. This CDR3 has 16 amino acids. CDR3 in amino acids: CASSIQPPSSYNEQFF. The CDR3 nucleotides read TGTGCCAGTAGTATCCAGCCCCCTAGCTCCTACAATGAGCAGTTCTTC.

The chain carries TRBV3-1 (or the pseudogene TRBV3-2) and TRBJ2-7; 9 bases agree with TRBD1. The CDR3 totals 14 residues. The V gene's germline CDR1 is LGHDT and CDR2 YNNKEL (reference sequence). Trimming at V came to 5 bases and at J to 2 bases, leaving 4 bases not matched to a gene. The CDR3 protein is CASSSGTGTYEQYF. The CDR3 DNA sequence: TGTGCCAGCAGCTCCGGGACAGGGACCTACGAGCAGTACTTC.